This T cell receptor beta chain was recovered during a study of OX40 agonist ivuxolimab in advanced cancers. Turning to the study itself: Cohort: around 86% men, mean age around 55, aged roughly 23 to 79. Allowance was made for prior anti-PD-1, anti-PD-L1 or anti-CTLA-4 therapy, and approximately 41% had some.

As for this clone: The antigen remains undetermined.

Overall study findings and caveats: Antigen specificity of clonally expanded peripheral T cells was not established. Within 6 weeks, CD4+ and CD8+ blood T cells expanded clonally at 0.1 to 3.0 mg/kg.

The assay was immunoSEQ multiplex PCR, and TCRdb's table has in-frame clones only and misses some. Counted here are over 100,000 clones, 93% occurring once; the ten biggest clones make up roughly 1%. V lost 5 bases and J lost 3; bases outside the gene matches: 13. CDR1 is SGHTA, CDR2 FQGNSA, per germline. This CDR3 has 17 residues. This chain links TRBV7-2 with TRBJ2-3; 8 bases map to TRBD1. Sequenced material: CD4+ or CD8+ T cells sorted from blood, taken in a trial of the OX40 agonist ivuxolimab. The receptor was derived from an adult with an advanced solid tumor such as melanoma, head and neck, liver or kidney cancer. CDR3 DNA: TGTGCCAGCAGCCAAACCTCCGCAGGGGGCTGGACAGATACGCAGTATTTT. Translation gives CASSQTSAGGWTDTQYF.